These 6 T cell receptor beta chains were all obtained from the same sample, sequenced in a study of CD4 T cell repertoires and nickel. One entry per CDR3 protein results from TCRdb running MiXCR on the RT-PCR reads. The sample shows around 160 distinct CDR3 sequences, approximately 72% of them seen only once. Sequencing used CD4+ T cells from blood, not recorded whether cultured. These TCRs come from a human donor in a nickel allergy study, with or without nickel allergy (not recorded which). It is not recorded whether this sample comes from one donor or several.

The chain uses TRBV15 and TRBJ1-5; no clear D gene. CDR1 is LNHNV, CDR2 YYDKDF, per germline (reference sequence). Trimming took 4 bases from V and 4 from J, leaving 14 bases between them. This CDR3 has 15 amino acids. The chain's CDR3 is CATSIQDTGNQPQHF. CDR3 DNA sequence: TGTGCCACCAGCATCCAGGATACCGGGAATCAGCCCCAGCATTTT.

This clonotype showed up just a few times. CDR3: CASSLGGGPDTEAFF. For the CDR3, the DNA is TGCGCCAGCAGCCTGGGGGGTGGGCCGGACACTGAAGCTTTCTTT. The rearrangement joins TRBV5-1 to TRBJ1-1, with D possibly being TRBD1 (5 bases). The CDR3 extends over 15 amino acids. The V end lost 4 bases, the J end lost 3 bases, and 16 bases lay between the germline ends. Germline lookup yields CDR1 SGHRS and CDR2 YFSETQ.

The chain employs TRBV6-5 and TRBJ2-2, with D perhaps matching TRBD1 (6 bases). The CDR3 contains 15 residues. Germline V gene sequence: CDR1 MNHEY, CDR2 SVGAGI. V was trimmed by 6 bases and J by 0 bases, leaving 11 bases between them. Here the CDR3 reads CASRPTGSNTGELFF. In DNA, the CDR3 is TGTGCCAGCAGACCAACAGGGTCGAACACCGGGGAGCTGTTTTTT.

The rearrangement links TRBV5-1 to TRBJ2-5; tentatively, D is TRBD1 (5 bases). Per the germline V gene, CDR1 is SGHRS and CDR2 is YFSETQ. CDR3 length: 14 amino acids. Trimming took off 0 bases at V and 3 bases at J, with 9 bases between the two ends. This CDR3 reads CASSLDGREETQYF. The CDR3 bases are TGCGCCAGCAGCTTGGACGGCAGGGAAGAGACCCAGTACTTC.

The V call is TRBV2, the J call TRBJ1-5; 8 nucleotides align to TRBD1. Looked up from germline, CDR1 is SNHLY and CDR2 is FYNNEI. Unmatched junction bases numbered 4, after V lost 5 bases and J lost 4 bases. This CDR3 is 14 amino acids long. The CDR3 loop is CASSTRQGNQPQHF. The DNA of the CDR3 is TGTGCCAGCAGTACCCGACAGGGGAATCAGCCCCAGCATTTT.

This chain uses TRBV24-1 with TRBJ1-5; 8 nucleotides align to TRBD1. Trimming took 3 bases from V and 0 from J; bases not matched to a gene: 15. CDR1 is KGHDR and CDR2 is SFDVKD in the germline V gene. This CDR3 region has 20 residues. The CDR3 nucleotides read TGTGCCACCAGTGATAGACAGGGGATGGTCCTGGCTTATAGCAATCAGCCCCAGCATTTT. It yields the protein CATSDRQGMVLAYSNQPQHF.